The rows below give T cell receptor beta chains drawn from one sample of a study of control samples from healthy donors and cancer patients. Only in-frame clones appear in the TCRdb table, and some are missing; sequencing was by immunoSEQ multiplex PCR. The sample lists some 120,000 clones; 80% to 90% were seen once. Sequenced: PBMCs. These receptors were collected from a woman aged 45 to 65 with colorectal cancer. Both conserved end residues are part of each CDR3. A D gene is named only where the DNA matches it firmly. Some rows have no size entry. The others give once, few or many, or a class for an expanded clone.

V	J	D	size	CDR3	DNA
TRBV11-2	TRBJ2-1	NA	few	CASSPTSGVGNEQFF	TGTGCCAGCAGCCCAACCTCTGGTGTTGGGAATGAGCAGTTCTTC
TRBV2	TRBJ2-7	NA	once	CASRQGDEQYF	TGTGCCAGCCGGCAGGGTGACGAGCAGTACTTC
TRBV28	TRBJ2-7	NA	NA	CASGKGSSYEQYF	TGTGCCAGCGGGAAAGGTAGCTCCTACGAGCAGTACTTC
TRBV11-2	TRBJ1-3	NA	NA	CASSFITGNTIYF	TGTGCCAGCAGCTTCATTACTGGAAACACCATATATTTT
TRBV7-9	TRBJ2-3	TRBD2	many	CASSLLAGGTDTQYF	TGTGCCAGCAGCTTACTAGCGGGGGGGACAGATACGCAGTATTTT
TRBV5-1	TRBJ2-1	NA	NA	CASNAGSYNEQFF	TGCGCCAGCAATGCCGGCTCCTACAATGAGCAGTTCTTC
TRBV9	TRBJ2-2	NA	NA	CASSVGQANTGELFF	TGTGCCAGCAGCGTAGGACAGGCCAACACCGGGGAGCTGTTTTTT
TRBV5-1	TRBJ2-2	TRBD2	NA	CASSFSGGNTGELFF	TGCGCCAGCAGCTTTAGCGGGGGAAACACCGGGGAGCTGTTTTTT
TRBV19	TRBJ1-1	NA	NA	CASSTYTGGNTEAFF	TGTGCCAGTAGTACGTATACTGGGGGGAACACTGAAGCTTTCTTT
TRBV11-2	TRBJ2-6	NA	NA	CASSIRATGSGANVLTF	TGTGCCAGCAGCATTAGGGCTACGGGCTCTGGGGCCAACGTCCTGACTTTC